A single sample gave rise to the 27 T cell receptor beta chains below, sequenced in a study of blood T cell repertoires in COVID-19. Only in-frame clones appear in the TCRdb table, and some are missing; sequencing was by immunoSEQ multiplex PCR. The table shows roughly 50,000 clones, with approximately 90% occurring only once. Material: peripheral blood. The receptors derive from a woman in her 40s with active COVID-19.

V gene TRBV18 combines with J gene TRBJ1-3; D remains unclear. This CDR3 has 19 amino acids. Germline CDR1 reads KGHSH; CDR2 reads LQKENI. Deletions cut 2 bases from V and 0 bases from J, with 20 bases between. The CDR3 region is CASSPFGGIDFNSGNTIYF. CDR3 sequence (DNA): TGTGCCAGCTCACCATTCGGCGGGATTGATTTCAACTCTGGAAACACCATATATTTT.

The CDR3 region is CASSYSGQANTGELFF. CDR3 DNA sequence: TGTGCCAGCAGTTACTCGGGACAGGCCAACACCGGGGAGCTGTTTTTT. The V and J genes are TRBV6-5 and TRBJ2-2; TRBD1 agrees at 8 bases. From germline, CDR1 is MNHEY and CDR2 SVGAGI. The CDR3 sequence is 16 residues long. V shed 0 bases, J shed 2 bases, and the junction held 2 bases outside the gene matches.

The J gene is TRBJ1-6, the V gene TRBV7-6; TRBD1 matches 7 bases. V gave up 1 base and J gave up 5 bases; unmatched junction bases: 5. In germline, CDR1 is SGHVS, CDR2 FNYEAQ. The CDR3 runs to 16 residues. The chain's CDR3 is CASSLESGGNNSPLHF. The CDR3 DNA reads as TGTGCCAGCAGCTTAGAATCAGGGGGTAATAATTCACCCCTCCACTTT.

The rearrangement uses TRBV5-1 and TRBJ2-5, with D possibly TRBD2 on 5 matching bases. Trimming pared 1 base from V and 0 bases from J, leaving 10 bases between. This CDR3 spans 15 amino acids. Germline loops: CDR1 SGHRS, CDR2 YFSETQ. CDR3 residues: CASSLYSGNQETQYF. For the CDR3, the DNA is TGCGCCAGCAGCTTGTATTCGGGGAACCAAGAGACCCAGTACTTC.

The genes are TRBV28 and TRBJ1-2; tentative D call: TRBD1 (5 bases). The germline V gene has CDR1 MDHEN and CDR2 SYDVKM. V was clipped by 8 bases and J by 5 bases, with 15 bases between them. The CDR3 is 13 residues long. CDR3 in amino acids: CASGRAGRYGYTF. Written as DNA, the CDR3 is TGTGCCAGCGGCAGGGCGGGGAGGTATGGCTACACCTTC.

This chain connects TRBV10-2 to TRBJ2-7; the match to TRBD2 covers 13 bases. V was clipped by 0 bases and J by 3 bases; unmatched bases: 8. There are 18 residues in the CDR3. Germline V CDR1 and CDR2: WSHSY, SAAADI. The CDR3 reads CASSESRTSGGLNYEQYF. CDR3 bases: TGCGCCAGCAGTGAGTCCCGGACTAGCGGGGGATTGAACTACGAGCAGTACTTC.

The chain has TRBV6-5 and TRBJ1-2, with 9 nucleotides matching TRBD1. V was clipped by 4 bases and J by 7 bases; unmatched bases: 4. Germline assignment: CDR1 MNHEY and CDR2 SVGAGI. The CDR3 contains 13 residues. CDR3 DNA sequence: TGTGCCAGCAGTTTTGACAGGGGGGCTGGCTACACCTTC. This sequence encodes CASSFDRGAGYTF.

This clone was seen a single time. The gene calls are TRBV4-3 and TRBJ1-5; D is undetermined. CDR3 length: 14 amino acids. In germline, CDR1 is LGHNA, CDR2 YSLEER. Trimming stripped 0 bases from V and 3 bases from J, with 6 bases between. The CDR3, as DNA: TGCGCCAGCAGCCAAGACAGATCCAATCAGCCCCAGCATTTT. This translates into CASSQDRSNQPQHF.

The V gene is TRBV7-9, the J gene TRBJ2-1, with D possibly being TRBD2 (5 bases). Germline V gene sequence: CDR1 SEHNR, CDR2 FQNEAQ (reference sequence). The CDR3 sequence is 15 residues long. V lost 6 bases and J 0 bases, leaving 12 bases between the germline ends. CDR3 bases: TGTGCCAGCAGTTATTCGAGGGACTCCTACAATGAGCAGTTCTTC. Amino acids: CASSYSRDSYNEQFF.

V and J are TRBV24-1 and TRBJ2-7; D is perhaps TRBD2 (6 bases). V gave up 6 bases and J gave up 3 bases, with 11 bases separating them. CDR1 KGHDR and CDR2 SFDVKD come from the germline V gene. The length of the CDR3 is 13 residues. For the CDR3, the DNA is TGTGCCACCAGTCGCGGGGTCGGCTACGAGCAGTACTTC. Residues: CATSRGVGYEQYF.

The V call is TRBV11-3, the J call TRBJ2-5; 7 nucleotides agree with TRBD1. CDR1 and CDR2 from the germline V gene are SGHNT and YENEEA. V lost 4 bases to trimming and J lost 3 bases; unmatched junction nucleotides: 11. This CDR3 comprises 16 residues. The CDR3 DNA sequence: TGTGCCAGCAGCTACAATACCCGTGGGACAGAAGAGACCCAGTACTTC. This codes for CASSYNTRGTEETQYF.

CDR3 region: CASSDSESGGGTDTQYF. The CDR3 DNA follows: TGTGCCAGCAGTGATTCTGAGAGCGGGGGGGGCACAGATACGCAGTATTTT. The chain has TRBV2 and TRBJ2-3, with TRBD2 identical over 10 bases. The CDR3 loop spans 17 amino acids. CDR1 and CDR2 (germline): SNHLY, FYNNEI. V trimming: 3 bases; J trimming: 1 base; junction bases outside the gene matches: 7.

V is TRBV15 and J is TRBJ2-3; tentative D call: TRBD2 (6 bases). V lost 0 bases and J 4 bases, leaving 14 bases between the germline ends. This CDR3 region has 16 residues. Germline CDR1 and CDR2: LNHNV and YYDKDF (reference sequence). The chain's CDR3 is CATSRDVGLPADTQYF. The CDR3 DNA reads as TGTGCCACCAGCAGAGACGTGGGACTCCCGGCAGATACGCAGTATTTT.

DNA for the CDR3: TGTGCCAGCAGCGTAGACAGGGGGCTGTCACCCCTCCACTTT. Translation gives CASSVDRGLSPLHF. V and J are TRBV7-2 and TRBJ1-6; 10 nucleotides line up with TRBD1. V shed 5 bases and J 10 bases; nucleotides not matched to a gene: 5. The V gene's germline CDR1 is SGHTA and CDR2 FQGNSA. The CDR3 covers 14 residues.

CDR3: CASRKSGGLTYEQYF. The CDR3 coding sequence is TGTGCCAGCAGGAAGAGCGGGGGGTTGACCTACGAGCAGTACTTC. The J gene is TRBJ2-7, the V gene TRBV6-5; the match to TRBD2 covers 9 bases. Germline CDR1 and CDR2: MNHEY and SVGAGI. The CDR3 is made up of 15 amino acids. The V segment lost 6 bases and the J segment 2 bases; nucleotides outside the gene matches: 8.

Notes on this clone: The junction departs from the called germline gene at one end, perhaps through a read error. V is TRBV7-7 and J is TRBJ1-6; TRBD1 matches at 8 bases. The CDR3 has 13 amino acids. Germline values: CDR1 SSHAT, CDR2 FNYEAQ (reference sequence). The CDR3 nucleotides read TGTGCTAGCAGCCTGGGACAGGACTCACCCCTCCACTTT. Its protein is CASSLGQDSPLHF.

CDR3 bases: TGTGCCAGCAGCTCCCTTGGACAGGGAAACTATGGCTACACCTTC. Its translation: CASSSLGQGNYGYTF. This chain connects TRBV5-5 to TRBJ1-2; TRBD1 agrees at 8 bases. V dropped 3 bases and J dropped 2; count of bases not matched to a gene: 6. This CDR3 comprises 15 residues. Germline V gene sequence: CDR1 SGHKS, CDR2 YYEKEE (reference sequence).

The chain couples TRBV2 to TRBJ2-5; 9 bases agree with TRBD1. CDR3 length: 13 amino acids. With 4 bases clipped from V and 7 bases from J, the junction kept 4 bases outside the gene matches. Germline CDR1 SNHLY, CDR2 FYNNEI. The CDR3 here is CASSGTGAATQYF. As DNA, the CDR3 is TGTGCCAGCAGTGGGACAGGGGCAGCGACCCAGTACTTC.

The CDR3 loop reads CASTGRRFTNTEAFF. The DNA for the CDR3 is TGTGCCAGCACAGGGAGGCGGTTTACGAACACTGAAGCTTTCTTT. V and J are TRBV6-5 and TRBJ1-1, with a possible D match to TRBD1 (5 bases). Per the germline V gene, CDR1 is MNHEY and CDR2 is SVGAGI. The V end was cut by 7 bases, the J end by 1 base, with 16 bases between. The CDR3 covers 15 residues.

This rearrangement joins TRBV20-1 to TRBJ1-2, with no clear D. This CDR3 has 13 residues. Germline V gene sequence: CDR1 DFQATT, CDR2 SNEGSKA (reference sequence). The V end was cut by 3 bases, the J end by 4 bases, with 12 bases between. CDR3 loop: CSASSESGYGYTF. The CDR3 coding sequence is TGCAGTGCTAGTAGTGAGAGCGGCTATGGCTACACCTTC.

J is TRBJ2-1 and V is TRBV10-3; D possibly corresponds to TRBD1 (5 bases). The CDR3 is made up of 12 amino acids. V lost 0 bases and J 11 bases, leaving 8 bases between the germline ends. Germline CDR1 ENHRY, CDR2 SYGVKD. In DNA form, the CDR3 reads TGTGCCATCAGTGAGTCGTGGACACAGCAGTTCTTC. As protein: CAISESWTQQFF.

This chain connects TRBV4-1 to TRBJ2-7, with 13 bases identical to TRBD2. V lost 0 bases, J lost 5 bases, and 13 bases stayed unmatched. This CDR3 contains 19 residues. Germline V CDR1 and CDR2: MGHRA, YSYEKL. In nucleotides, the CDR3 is TGCGCCAGCAGCCAAGATATCACTAGCGGGGGGGCCATGTACCACGAGCAGTACTTC. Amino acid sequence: CASSQDITSGGAMYHEQYF.

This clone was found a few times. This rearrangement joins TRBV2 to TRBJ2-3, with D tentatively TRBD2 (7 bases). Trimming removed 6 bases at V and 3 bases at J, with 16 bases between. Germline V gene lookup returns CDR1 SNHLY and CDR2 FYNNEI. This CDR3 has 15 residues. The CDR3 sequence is CASRKYGGPTDTQYF. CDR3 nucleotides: TGTGCCAGCAGGAAATACGGGGGGCCTACAGATACGCAGTATTTT.

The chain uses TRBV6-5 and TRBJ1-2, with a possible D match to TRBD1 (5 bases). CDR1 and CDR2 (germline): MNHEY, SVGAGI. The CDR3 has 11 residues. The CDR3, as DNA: TGTTCAACGGGCCAGGGCTATGGCTACACCTTC. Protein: CSTGQGYGYTF.

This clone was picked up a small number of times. CDR3 region: CASSEAYMGANTEAFF. The CDR3 DNA is TGTGCCAGCAGTGAAGCGTACATGGGGGCGAACACTGAAGCTTTCTTT. V is TRBV2 and J is TRBJ1-1, with TRBD1 as a possible D gene (6 bases). Germline V gene sequence: CDR1 SNHLY, CDR2 FYNNEI. Trimming shortened V by 0 bases and J by 1 base, and 12 bases separated the two germline ends. The CDR3 is made up of 16 amino acids.

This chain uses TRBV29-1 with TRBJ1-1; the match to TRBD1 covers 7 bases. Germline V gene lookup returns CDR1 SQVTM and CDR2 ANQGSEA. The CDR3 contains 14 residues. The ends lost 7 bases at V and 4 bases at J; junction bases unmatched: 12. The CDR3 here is CSANARGPGTEAFF. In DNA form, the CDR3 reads TGCAGCGCCAACGCTAGGGGGCCGGGCACTGAAGCTTTCTTT.

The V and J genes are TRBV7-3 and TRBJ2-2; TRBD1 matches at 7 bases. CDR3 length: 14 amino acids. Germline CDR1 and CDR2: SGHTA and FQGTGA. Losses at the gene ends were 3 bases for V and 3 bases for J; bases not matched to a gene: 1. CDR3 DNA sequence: TGTGCCAGCAGCTTTACAGGGGACACCGGGGAGCTGTTTTTT. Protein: CASSFTGDTGELFF.